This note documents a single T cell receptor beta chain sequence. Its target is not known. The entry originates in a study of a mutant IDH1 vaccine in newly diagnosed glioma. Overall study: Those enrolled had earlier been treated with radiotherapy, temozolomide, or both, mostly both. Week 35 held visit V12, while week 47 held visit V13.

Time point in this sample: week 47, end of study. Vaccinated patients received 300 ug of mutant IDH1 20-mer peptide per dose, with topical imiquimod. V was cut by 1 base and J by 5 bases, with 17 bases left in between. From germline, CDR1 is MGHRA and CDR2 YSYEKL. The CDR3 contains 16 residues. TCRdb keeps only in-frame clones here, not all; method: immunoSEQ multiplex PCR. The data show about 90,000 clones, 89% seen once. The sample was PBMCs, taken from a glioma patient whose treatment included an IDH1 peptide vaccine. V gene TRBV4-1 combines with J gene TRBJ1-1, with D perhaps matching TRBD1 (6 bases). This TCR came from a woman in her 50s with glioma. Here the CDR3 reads CASSQGPTGKGTEAFF. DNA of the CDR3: TGCGCCAGCAGCCAAGGTCCAACAGGGAAAGGGACTGAAGCTTTCTTT.